A single sample is the source of the 4 T cell receptor beta chains below, sequenced in a study of blood T cell repertoires in COVID-19. Produced via immunoSEQ multiplex PCR; TCRdb's table is partial and in-frame only. This table has around 130,000 clones, about four fifths appearing once. The material sequenced was peripheral blood. These receptors originate from an older woman with acute or convalescent COVID-19.

The chain employs TRBV30 and TRBJ2-7, with D tentatively TRBD2 (5 bases). The germline CDR1 and CDR2 sequences are GTSNPN and SVGIG (reference sequence). Trimming removed 4 bases from V and 7 bases from J, with 14 bases in between. CDR3 length: 12 amino acids. CDR3 sequence reads: CAWNPTTGEQYF. In DNA, the CDR3 is TGTGCCTGGAACCCAACTACGGGGGAGCAGTACTTC.

The V call is TRBV18, the J call TRBJ1-3; D call uncertain. CDR1 and CDR2 (germline): KGHSH, LQKENI. Deletions cut 3 bases from V and 0 bases from J, with 9 bases between. This CDR3 is 15 amino acids long. This CDR3 is CASSPYASSGNTIYF. CDR3 DNA sequence: TGTGCCAGCTCACCCTATGCTTCCTCTGGAAACACCATATATTTT.

CDR3 in amino acids: CASSLDSRSYGYTF. In nucleotides, the CDR3 is TGTGCCAGCAGCTTGGACAGCAGGTCCTATGGCTACACCTTC. The gene calls are TRBV5-4 and TRBJ1-2; D ambiguous. Germline-derived CDR1 and CDR2 are SGHNT and YYREEE (reference sequence). This CDR3 region has 14 residues. The V and J ends lost 0 bases and 4 bases respectively, with 10 bases between them.

The chain uses TRBV7-9 and TRBJ2-7; the match to TRBD2 covers 9 bases. J gave up 3 bases and V 3 bases, and 6 bases lay outside the gene matches. The CDR3 length is 15 residues. CDR1 is SEHNR, CDR2 FQNEAQ, per germline (reference sequence). The DNA of the CDR3 is TGTGCCAGCAGCTTGGGACTAGCTGGAAACTACGAGCAGTACTTC. Protein sequence: CASSLGLAGNYEQYF.